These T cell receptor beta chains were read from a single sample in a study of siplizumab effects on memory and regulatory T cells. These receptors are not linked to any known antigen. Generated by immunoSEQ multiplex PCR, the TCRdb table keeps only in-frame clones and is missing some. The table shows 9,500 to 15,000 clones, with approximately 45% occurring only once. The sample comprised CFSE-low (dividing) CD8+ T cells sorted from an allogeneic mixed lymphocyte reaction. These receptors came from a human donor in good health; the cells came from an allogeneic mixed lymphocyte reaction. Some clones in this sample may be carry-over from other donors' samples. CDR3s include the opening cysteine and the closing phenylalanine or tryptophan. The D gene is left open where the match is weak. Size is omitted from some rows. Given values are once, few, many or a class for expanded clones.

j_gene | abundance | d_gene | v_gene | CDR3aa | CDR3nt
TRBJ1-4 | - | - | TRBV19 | CASSIAATNEKLFF | TGTGCCAGTAGTATTGCAGCAACTAATGAAAAACTGTTTTTT
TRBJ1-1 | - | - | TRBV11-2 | CASSQVGLMNTEAFF | TGTGCCAGCAGCCAAGTGGGACTGATGAACACTGAAGCTTTCTTT
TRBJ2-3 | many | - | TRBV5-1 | CASSLIQTTDTQYF | TGCGCCAGCAGCTTGATACAGACTACAGATACGCAGTATTTT
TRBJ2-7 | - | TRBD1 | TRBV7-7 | CASSLGQNSYEQYF | TGTGCTAGCAGCTTGGGACAGAACTCCTACGAGCAGTACTTC
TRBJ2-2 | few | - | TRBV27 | CASTRLLTGELFF | TGTGCCAGCACTAGACTCCTCACCGGGGAGCTGTTTTTT
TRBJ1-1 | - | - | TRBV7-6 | CASSLALTGEGANTEAFF | TGTGCCAGCAGCTTAGCGCTGACGGGGGAAGGTGCGAACACTGAAGCTTTCTTT
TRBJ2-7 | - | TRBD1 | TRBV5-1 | CASSWGTGHYEQYF | TGCGCCAGCAGCTGGGGGACAGGGCACTACGAGCAGTACTTC
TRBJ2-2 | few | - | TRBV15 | CATSSVSGLFTGELFF | TGTGCCACCAGCAGCGTATCAGGATTATTCACCGGGGAGCTGTTTTTT
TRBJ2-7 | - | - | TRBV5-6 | CASSLEERYPDYERYF | TGTGCCAGCAGCTTGGAGGAGAGATACCCAGACTACGAGCGGTACTTC
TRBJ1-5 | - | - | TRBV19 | CASTHGTRGIQPQHF | TGTGCCAGTACCCACGGGACCAGGGGTATTCAGCCCCAGCATTTT
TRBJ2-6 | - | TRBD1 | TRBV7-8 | CASSPSRDRNSGANVLTF | TGTGCCAGCAGCCCCAGCCGGGACAGGAACTCTGGGGCCAACGTCCTGACTTTC
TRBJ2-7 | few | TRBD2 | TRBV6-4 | CPRGGLSSYEQYF | TGTCCTCGGGGGGGGCTGAGCTCCTACGAGCAGTACTTC
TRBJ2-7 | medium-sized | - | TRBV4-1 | CASSQVGHSSYEQYF | TGCGCCAGCAGCCAAGTTGGACATAGCTCCTACGAGCAGTACTTC
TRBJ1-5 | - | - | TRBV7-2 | CASSLRGSNQPQHF | TGTGCCAGCAGCTTACGGGGGAGCAATCAGCCCCAGCATTTT
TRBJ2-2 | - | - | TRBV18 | CASSPPLAGELFF | TGTGCCAGCTCACCACCCTTAGCCGGGGAGCTGTTTTTT
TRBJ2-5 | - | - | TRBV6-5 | CATSLAETQYF | TGTGCCACTTCTCTGGCCGAGACCCAGTACTTC
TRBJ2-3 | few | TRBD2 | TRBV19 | CATAYGTSGSADTQYF | TGTGCCACCGCATACGGGACTAGCGGGAGCGCAGATACGCAGTATTTT
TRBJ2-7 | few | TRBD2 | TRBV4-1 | CASSQVSSGNYEQYF | TGCGCCAGCAGCCAAGTTAGTAGCGGGAACTACGAGCAGTACTTC